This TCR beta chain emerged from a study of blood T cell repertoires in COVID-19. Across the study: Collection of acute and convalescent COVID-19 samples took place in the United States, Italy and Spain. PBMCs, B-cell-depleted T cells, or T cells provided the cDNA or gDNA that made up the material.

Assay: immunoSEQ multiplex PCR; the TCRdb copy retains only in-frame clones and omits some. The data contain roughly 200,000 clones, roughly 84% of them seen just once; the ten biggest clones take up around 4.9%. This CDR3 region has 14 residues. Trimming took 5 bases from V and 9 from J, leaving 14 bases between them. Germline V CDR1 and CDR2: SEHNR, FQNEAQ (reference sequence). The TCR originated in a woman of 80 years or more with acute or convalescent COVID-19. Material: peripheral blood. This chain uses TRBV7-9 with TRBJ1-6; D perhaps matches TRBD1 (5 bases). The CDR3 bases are TGTGCCAGCAGCCTATTAGGCCAGGGTTCACCCCTCCACTTT. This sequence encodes CASSLLGQGSPLHF.